These 21 T cell receptor beta chains were all obtained from the same sample, sequenced in a study of blood T cells in healthy people across ages. Sample-barcoded 5' priming and a J-beta primer mix drove a second PCR of roughly 6 to 12 cycles. TCRdb itself ran the 5' RACE reads through MiXCR, one entry per CDR3 protein. Among 1.2 million to 1.5 million distinct CDR3 sequences listed, around 59% were seen once. Sequences were obtained from blood. The origin of the receptors is a man between 18 and 35 years old in good health.

The V gene is TRBV4-2, the J gene TRBJ2-7; D possibly matches TRBD1 or TRBD2 (5 bases each). The V and J ends lost 4 bases and 3 bases respectively, with 16 bases between them. The CDR3 has 15 amino acids. The germline CDR1 and CDR2 sequences are LGHNA and YNFKEQ. CDR3: CASSPLGDLYYEQYF. The CDR3 DNA reads as TGTGCCAGCAGCCCCCTCGGGGACCTATACTACGAGCAGTACTTC.

The chain carries TRBV20-1 and TRBJ2-7; the match to TRBD1 covers 7 bases. Trimming cost V 5 bases and J 4 bases; bases outside gene matches: 2. The CDR3 has 11 amino acids. Looked up from germline, CDR1 is DFQATT and CDR2 is SNEGSKA (reference sequence). CDR3 nucleotides: TGCAGTGCTCCAGGGGGATACGAGCAGTACTTC. Its protein is CSAPGGYEQYF.

Only a few counts were recorded for this clonotype. The chain has TRBV4-1 and TRBJ1-5; D is unresolved. This CDR3 is 15 amino acids long. From germline, CDR1 is MGHRA and CDR2 YSYEKL. Trimming left V 0 bases short and J 7 bases short, with 13 bases between. The CDR3 DNA is TGCGCCAGCAGCCAAGATCGCACAGTCGGGCAGCCCCAGCATTTT. It specifies CASSQDRTVGQPQHF.

The chain carries TRBV7-2 and TRBJ2-3, with 7 bases matching TRBD2. Germline loops: CDR1 SGHTA, CDR2 FQGNSA. The CDR3 spans 15 residues. J was trimmed by 3 bases and V by 6 bases; bases with no gene match: 9. This chain's CDR3 is CASSRGGSETDTQYF. CDR3 nucleotide sequence: TGTGCCAGCAGTCGGGGCGGGAGTGAAACAGATACGCAGTATTTT.

Comments on this clonotype: One junction end disagrees with the germline gene, perhaps due to a read error. The V and J genes are TRBV7-2 and TRBJ2-7, with 7 bases matching TRBD1. The CDR3 loop spans 15 amino acids. Germline V lookup: CDR1 SGHTA, CDR2 FQGNSA. The CDR3 nucleotides are TGTGCCAGCAGCCAGCAGGGGGTAAGGGGTTACGGGCAGTACTTC. This gives the protein CASSQQGVRGYGQYF.

In its sample, this clonotype was seen a few times. The chain has TRBV12-3 or TRBV12-4 and TRBJ1-2; TRBD1 is a possible D gene (6 bases). The CDR3 is 14 residues long. Trimming pared 3 bases from V and 7 bases from J, leaving 15 bases between. The CDR3 DNA is TGTGCCAGCAGTTTCAACTACAGGGTTGGTGGCTACACCTTC. Translating it yields CASSFNYRVGGYTF.

The chain recombines TRBV12-3 or TRBV12-4 with TRBJ1-1, with D hard to call. The V and J ends lost 4 bases and 1 base respectively, with 4 bases between them. The CDR3 extends over 12 amino acids. DNA for the CDR3: TGTGCCAGCAGTTCAAAGAACACTGAAGCTTTCTTT. It encodes CASSSKNTEAFF.

The chain joins TRBV15 to TRBJ2-7; the D gene is possibly TRBD2 (5 bases). This CDR3 spans 12 amino acids. CDR1 is LNHNV and CDR2 is YYDKDF in the germline V gene (reference sequence). Trimming pared 5 bases from V and 7 bases from J, leaving 12 bases between. This chain's CDR3 is CATSYKSGEQYF. The CDR3 nucleotides are TGTGCCACCAGCTATAAGAGCGGAGAGCAGTACTTC.

The chain recombines TRBV14 with TRBJ2-1, with a possible D match to TRBD1 (5 bases). This CDR3 has 14 residues. Germline values: CDR1 SGHDN, CDR2 FVKESK. Trimming removed 0 bases from V and 7 bases from J, with 10 bases in between. CDR3 nucleotides: TGTGCCAGCAGCCAAGATATAGGGGCGAATGAGCAGTTCTTC. Translated: CASSQDIGANEQFF.

This chain connects TRBV12-3 or TRBV12-4 to TRBJ2-1; a possible D gene is TRBD2 (6 bases). This CDR3 spans 15 amino acids. V was trimmed by 3 bases and J by 0 bases, leaving 9 bases between them. In DNA form, the CDR3 reads TGTGCCAGCAGTTTGATGGAGGGCTCCTACAATGAGCAGTTCTTC. Amino acids: CASSLMEGSYNEQFF.

This sequence joins TRBV4-1 and TRBJ1-2; D perhaps matches TRBD1 (5 bases). Per germline, CDR1 MGHRA and CDR2 YSYEKL. The ends were cut back, 0 bases at V and 6 bases at J, with 14 bases in the middle. This CDR3 spans 15 amino acids. CDR3 DNA: TGCGCCAGCAGCCAAGATCACGGGACGGTCGATGGCTACACCTTC. Amino acids: CASSQDHGTVDGYTF.

The rearrangement links TRBV27 to TRBJ2-5; 10 bases are a match to TRBD1. Per the germline V gene, CDR1 is MNHEY and CDR2 is SMNVEV (reference sequence). This CDR3 contains 15 residues. V trimming: 6 bases; J trimming: 5 bases; junction bases outside the gene matches: 9. The CDR3 DNA sequence: TGTGCCAGCAGAAACTGGGGACAGGGGCGTGAGACCCAGTACTTC. Protein: CASRNWGQGRETQYF.

V is TRBV12-3 or TRBV12-4 and J is TRBJ2-7; D is perhaps TRBD1 (5 bases). V lost 5 bases, J lost 5 bases, and 22 bases lay in between. The CDR3 covers 16 residues. The CDR3 DNA reads TGTGCCAGCAGTAATCGGCGACAGTTGTTCGAGGACGAGCAGTACTTC. Translated, it gives CASSNRRQLFEDEQYF.

This clonotype was counted only a few times. The rearrangement links TRBV29-1 to TRBJ2-1, with D possibly TRBD2 on 6 matching bases. The CDR3 runs 14 residues. Trimming took 8 bases from V and 6 from J, leaving 20 bases between them. CDR1 is SQVTM and CDR2 is ANQGSEA in the germline V gene. The CDR3 spells CSPRGRRGINEQFF. The CDR3, as DNA: TGCAGCCCAAGGGGAAGGCGGGGAATCAATGAGCAGTTCTTC.

This sequence joins TRBV6-6 and TRBJ2-3, with a possible D match to TRBD1 (6 bases). CDR3 length: 15 amino acids. Deletions cut 5 bases from V and 0 bases from J, with 12 bases between. CDR1 is MNHNY, CDR2 SVGAGI, per germline (reference sequence). CDR3 in amino acids: CASSNYRASTDTQYF. In nucleotides, the CDR3 is TGTGCCAGCAGTAACTACAGGGCTAGCACAGATACGCAGTATTTT.

This clonotype has only a few counts. This chain connects TRBV27 to TRBJ2-5; TRBD2 matches at 8 bases. Germline-derived CDR1 and CDR2 are MNHEY and SMNVEV (reference sequence). CDR3 size: 14 residues. J was trimmed by 7 bases and V by 6 bases; bases with no gene match: 10. This chain's CDR3 is CASSRAGDEGTQYF. DNA for the CDR3: TGTGCCAGCAGCCGAGCGGGAGATGAGGGGACCCAGTACTTC.

There are a few counts of this clonotype. CDR3 protein: CASSQESINEQFF. The CDR3 coding sequence is TGTGCCAGCAGCCAAGAGTCTATCAATGAGCAGTTCTTC. The rearrangement joins TRBV3-1 to TRBJ2-1, with D unclear. CDR3 length equals 13 residues. The V end lost 0 bases, the J end lost 6 bases, and 6 bases lay between the germline ends. CDR1 is LGHDT and CDR2 is YNNKEL in the germline V gene (reference sequence).

The chain recombines TRBV9 with TRBJ2-5; D is perhaps TRBD1 (6 bases). CDR3 size: 13 residues. Looked up from germline, CDR1 is SGDLS and CDR2 is YYNGEE. V lost 1 base to trimming and J lost 11 bases, with 15 bases between them. CDR3 DNA sequence: TGTGCCAGCAGCGTATGGACAGCCAATGAGCAGTACTTC. Its protein product is CASSVWTANEQYF. Full variable domain (outside the CDR3, taken from reference TRBV9 and TRBJ2-5): DSGVTQTPKHLITATGQRVTLRCSPRSGDLSVYWYQQSLDQGLQFLIQYYNGEERAKGNILERFSAQQFPDLHSELNLSSLELGDSALYFCASSVWTANEQYFGPGTRLLVL.

This clonotype has a count of ten or more. The genes are TRBV6-5 and TRBJ2-1; TRBD1 is a possible D gene (6 bases). Trimming stripped 9 bases from V and 7 bases from J, with 10 bases between. Germline assignment: CDR1 MNHEY and CDR2 SVGAGI. CDR3 length equals 11 residues. The CDR3: CASTGNNEQFF. The CDR3 bases are TGTGCCAGTACAGGGAATAATGAGCAGTTCTTC.

The gene calls are TRBV10-2 and TRBJ2-4, with a tentative D call TRBD2 (5 bases). The J call may be faulty, since TRBJ2-7 better matches the DNA end. The germline gives CDR1 WSHSY, CDR2 SAAADI. The CDR3 runs to 12 residues. This CDR3 reads CASRKEGGEQYF. The CDR3 DNA sequence: TGCGCCAGCAGAAAAGAGGGTGGCGAGCAGTACTTC.

This clonotype was detected only once. The V and J genes are TRBV6-5 and TRBJ2-1; 14 bases fit TRBD2. The end of the DNA aligns better with TRBJ2-7, so the J call may be wrong. The CDR3 has 16 amino acids. CDR1 and CDR2 (germline): MNHEY, SVGAGI. The CDR3 loop reads CASSYRTSGRLNEQYF. CDR3 nucleotide sequence: TGTGCCAGCAGTTATCGGACTAGCGGGAGGCTCAATGAGCAGTACTTC.